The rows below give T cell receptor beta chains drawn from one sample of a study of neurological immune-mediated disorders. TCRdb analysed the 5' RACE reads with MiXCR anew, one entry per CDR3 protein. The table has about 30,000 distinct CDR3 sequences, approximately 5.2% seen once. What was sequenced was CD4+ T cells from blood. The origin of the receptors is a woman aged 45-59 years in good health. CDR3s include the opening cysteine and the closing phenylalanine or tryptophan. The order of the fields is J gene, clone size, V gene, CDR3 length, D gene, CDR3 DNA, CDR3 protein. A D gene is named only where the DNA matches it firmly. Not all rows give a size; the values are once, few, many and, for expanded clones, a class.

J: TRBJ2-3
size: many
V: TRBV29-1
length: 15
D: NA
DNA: TGCAGCGCCCCGGTTGGTGGCGGGATAGGAGATACGCAGTATTTT
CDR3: CSAPVGGGIGDTQYF

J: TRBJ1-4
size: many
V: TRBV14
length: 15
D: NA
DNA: TGTGCCAGCAGCCCACGGACCCAGACCATTGAAAAACTGTTTTTT
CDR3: CASSPRTQTIEKLFF

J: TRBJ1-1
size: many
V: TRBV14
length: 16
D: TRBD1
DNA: TGTGCCAGCAGCCGTCCCGACAGGGTGTTTTGGACTGAAGCTTTCTTT
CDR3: CASSRPDRVFWTEAFF

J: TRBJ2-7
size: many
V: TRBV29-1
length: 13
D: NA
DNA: TGCAGCGTGAAAGGGTACATTACCTACGAGCAGTACTTC
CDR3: CSVKGYITYEQYF

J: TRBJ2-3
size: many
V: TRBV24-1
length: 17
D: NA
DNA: TGTGCCACCAGTGATTTCTGGAGCGGGCGCGGCACAGATACGCAGTATTTT
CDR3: CATSDFWSGRGTDTQYF

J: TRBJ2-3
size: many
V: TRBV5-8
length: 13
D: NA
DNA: TGTGCCAGCAGCTTCCAGAGGGAGGATACGCAGTATTTT
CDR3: CASSFQREDTQYF

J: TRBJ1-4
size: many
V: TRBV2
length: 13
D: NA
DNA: TGTGCCAGCAGCCCTACGGGACGGGAAAAACTGTTTTTT
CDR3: CASSPTGREKLFF

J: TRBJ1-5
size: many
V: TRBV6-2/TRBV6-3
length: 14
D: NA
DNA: TGTGCCAGCAGTTATGGGACGGGGAATCAGCCCCAGCATTTT
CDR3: CASSYGTGNQPQHF

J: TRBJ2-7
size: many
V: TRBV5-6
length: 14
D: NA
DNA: TGTGCCAGCAGCTACCTACACAGGGAGTCCGAGCAGTACTTC
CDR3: CASSYLHRESEQYF

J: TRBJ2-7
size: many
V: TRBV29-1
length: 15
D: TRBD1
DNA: TGCAGCGTTCAAGGCGGGACAGGGTCCTCCTACGAGCAGTACTTC
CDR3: CSVQGGTGSSYEQYF

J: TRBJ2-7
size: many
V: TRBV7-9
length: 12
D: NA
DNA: TGTGCCAACAGCGACAACACCTACGAGCAGTACTTC
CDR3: CANSDNTYEQYF

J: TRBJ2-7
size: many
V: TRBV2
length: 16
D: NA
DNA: TGTGCCAGCAGGGACCCAGGTGGCCAAGCATCCTACGAGCAGTACTTC
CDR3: CASRDPGGQASYEQYF

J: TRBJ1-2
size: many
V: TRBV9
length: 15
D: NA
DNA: TGTGCCAGCAGCGGACAATCGACCGGTAACTATGGCTACACCTTC
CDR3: CASSGQSTGNYGYTF

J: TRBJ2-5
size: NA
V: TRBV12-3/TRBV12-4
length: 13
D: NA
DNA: TGTGCCAGCAGCCCGGGTGCGTTGGAGACCCAGTACTTC
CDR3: CASSPGALETQYF